These 9 T cell receptor beta chains originate from one sample sequenced in a study of regulatory T cells in long-lasting Graves disease. In building TCR beta libraries, iRepertoire HTBI primers were used together with Arm-PCR of CDR3 regions. From the multiplex PCR reads, TCRdb called clonotypes with MiXCR, one entry per CDR3 protein. The data show roughly 500,000 distinct CDR3 sequences, with roughly 14% seen just once and 8% to 10% held by the top ten. Described time point: newly diagnosed GD, antithyroid drugs for less than 3 months. PBMCs were the source of the RNA used for TCR sequencing. This same sample was also taken into another study, of T cells in Graves' hyperthyroidism and ophthalmopathy.

The source was peripheral blood mononuclear cells (PBMCs), collected at new diagnosis, from a patient treated with antithyroid drugs. The receptors here all came from a man aged 25-40 years with Graves disease.

A remark on this clonotype: Here the CDR3 omits its conserved ending phenylalanine or tryptophan, so a read error is the likely source. Because the CDR3's place on the DNA is in doubt, the DNA is left out and the CDR3 is given as listed by TCRdb. The chain has TRBV20-1 and TRBJ2-1. Germline V gives CDR1 DFQATT, CDR2 SNEGSKA (reference sequence). Termini included, the CDR3 measures 12 amino acids. The CDR3 reads CSARDLSGTQYL.

This clonotype was seen many times. The rearrangement links TRBV7-9 to TRBJ1-5; D is uncertain. The V and J ends lost 3 bases and 5 bases respectively, with 14 bases between them. The CDR3 sequence is 15 residues long. Germline loops: CDR1 SEHNR, CDR2 FQNEAQ (reference sequence). In DNA form, the CDR3 reads TGTGCCAGCAGCTTTTCCCCGGAGGGTTATCAGCCCCAGCATTTT. This translates into CASSFSPEGYQPQHF.

This clonotype was seen only a few times. J is TRBJ2-1 and V is TRBV25-1; D is undetermined. This CDR3 comprises 12 residues. Germline CDR1 reads MGHDK; CDR2 reads SYGVNS. Deletions cut 5 bases from V and 6 bases from J, with 8 bases between. The CDR3 spells CASSTLSNEQFF. Here the CDR3 DNA reads TGTGCCAGCAGTACTCTATCCAATGAGCAGTTCTTC.

This clonotype was picked up many times. An end of the junction differs from the germline gene, which may be a read error. This sequence joins TRBV2 and TRBJ2-5, with D possibly being TRBD1 or TRBD2 (6 bases each). CDR1 is SNHLY, CDR2 FYNNEI, per germline. This CDR3 is built from 11 residues. This CDR3 is CAGRGGETQYF. In nucleotides, the CDR3 is TGTGCCGGCAGGGGAGGTGAGACCCAGTACTTC. Full variable domain (outside the CDR3, taken from reference TRBV2 and TRBJ2-5): EPEVTQTPSHQVTQMGQEVILRCVPISNHLYFYWYRQILGQKVEFLVSFYNNEISEKSEIFDDQFSVERPDGSNFTLKIRSTKLEDSAMYFCAGRGGETQYFGPGTRLLVL.

This clonotype was counted at least ten times. The rearrangement uses TRBV12-3 or TRBV12-4 and TRBJ1-5; D is perhaps TRBD1 (5 bases). V lost 7 bases to trimming and J lost 2 bases, with 12 bases between them. This CDR3 contains 14 residues. CDR3 sequence (DNA): TGTGCCAGCACCCAGGGCAGGGGCAATCAGCCCCAGCATTTT. It is translated as CASTQGRGNQPQHF.

This clonotype was recorded a few times. CDR3 sequence: CASRSGLAGAKNIQYF. DNA of the CDR3: TGTGCCAGTAGATCCGGACTAGCGGGAGCCAAAAACATTCAGTACTTC. J is TRBJ2-4 and V is TRBV19, with 11 bases fitting TRBD2. Per germline, CDR1 LNHDA and CDR2 SQIVND (reference sequence). The CDR3 has 16 residues. V trimming: 6 bases; J trimming: 0 bases; junction bases outside the gene matches: 4.

This clonotype appeared many times. V is TRBV27 and J is TRBJ2-1, with D maybe TRBD1 (6 bases). V was pared by 10 bases and J by 12 bases, with 19 bases between. This CDR3 has 12 residues. CDR1 MNHEY and CDR2 SMNVEV come from the germline V gene (reference sequence). The CDR3, as DNA: TGTGCCACCAACCGGGTCGGACAGCGGCAGTTCTTC. Translating it yields CATNRVGQRQFF.

This clonotype was seen only a few times. The rearrangement uses TRBV19 and TRBJ1-2, with unresolved D. The CDR3 consists of 11 residues. Germline CDR1 is LNHDA and CDR2 is SQIVND (reference sequence). Trimming removed 2 bases at V and 8 bases at J, with 6 bases between. The CDR3 sequence is CASSIRQGYTF. The CDR3 DNA is TGTGCCAGTAGTATACGTCAGGGCTACACCTTC.

This clonotype was picked up many times. The CDR3 is CASSPPGADNEQFF. The CDR3 DNA sequence: TGTGCCAGCTCACCCCCAGGGGCAGACAATGAGCAGTTCTTC. The chain joins TRBV18 to TRBJ2-1; TRBD1 might be the D (6 bases). V dropped 3 bases and J dropped 5 bases, with 11 bases sitting between them. The CDR3 sequence is 14 residues long. Germline CDR1 is KGHSH and CDR2 is LQKENI.